These 11 T cell receptor beta chains were all obtained from the same sample, sequenced in a study of blood T cells in healthy people across ages. Next came a second PCR, run for 7 to 11 cycles, which used a sample-barcoded 5' primer along with a J-beta primer mix. TCRdb reprocessed the 5' RACE reads with MiXCR, giving one entry per CDR3 protein. The sample lists roughly 1.5 million distinct CDR3 sequences; 40% to 45% were seen once. The sample taken for sequencing was blood. These receptors were obtained from a woman under 30 in good health.

This clonotype was detected only once. The chain couples TRBV6-2 or TRBV6-3 to TRBJ2-7; D is unclear. Trimming took off 6 bases at V and 2 bases at J, with 11 bases between the two ends. CDR3 length: 13 amino acids. Germline loops: CDR1 MNHEY, CDR2 SVGEGT. The CDR3 sequence: CASRSGATYEQYF. Here the CDR3 DNA reads TGTGCCAGCAGATCGGGCGCTACCTACGAGCAGTACTTC.

V usage is TRBV27 and J usage is TRBJ2-1; 10 nucleotides agree with TRBD2. The J call is doubtful: the DNA matches TRBJ2-7 better. This CDR3 has 16 amino acids. CDR1 is MNHEY, CDR2 SMNVEV, per germline (reference sequence). The chain's CDR3 is CASSLSPSGRGDEQYF. Written as DNA, the CDR3 is TGTGCCAGCAGTTTATCGCCCAGCGGGAGGGGAGACGAGCAGTACTTC.

The rearrangement uses TRBV6-1 and TRBJ2-3; 9 nucleotides line up with TRBD2. The CDR3 runs 18 residues. From germline, CDR1 is MNHNS and CDR2 SASEGT. Germline trimming cut 5 bases from V and 2 bases from J; bases unmatched to any gene: 14. CDR3 nucleotides: TGTGCCAGCAGTCCCGGGGTTAGCGGGGGACTATACACAGATACGCAGTATTTT. The encoded protein is CASSPGVSGGLYTDTQYF.

This clonotype has ten or more counts. The chain has TRBV10-3 and TRBJ2-3, with TRBD2 matching over 11 bases. The CDR3 sequence is 19 residues long. Germline values: CDR1 ENHRY, CDR2 SYGVKD. With 0 bases clipped from V and 3 bases from J, the junction kept 11 bases outside the gene matches. CDR3 residues: CAISESPDGSGRATDTQYF. The CDR3 nucleotides are TGTGCCATCAGTGAGTCGCCGGATGGTAGCGGGAGGGCAACAGATACGCAGTATTTT.

This clonotype was detected a few times. V and J are TRBV7-9 and TRBJ1-4, with D possibly matching TRBD1 (6 bases). The V end lost 8 bases, the J end lost 8 bases, and 15 bases lay between the germline ends. Germline assignment: CDR1 SEHNR and CDR2 FQNEAQ (reference sequence). The CDR3 consists of 13 residues. CDR3 DNA: TGTGCCAGCCGTCCGACAGGAGGGGAAAAACTGTTTTTT. As protein: CASRPTGGEKLFF.

This clonotype was seen a few times. The chain joins TRBV29-1 to TRBJ1-1, with D perhaps matching TRBD1 (5 bases). Germline V gives CDR1 SQVTM, CDR2 ANQGSEA. V dropped 2 bases and J dropped 13 bases, with 23 bases sitting between them. This CDR3 has 14 amino acids. The CDR3 bases are TGCAGCGTTGAAAGGCGAGGCAGGGAGACAGTCGGTTTCTTT. It is translated as CSVERRGRETVGFF.

As to this clonotype: Sequence at one end of the junction differs from germline and may be a read error. J is TRBJ1-2 and V is TRBV7-2; D is undetermined. Germline CDR1 SGHTA, CDR2 FQGNSA. The length of the CDR3 is 14 residues. CDR3 DNA sequence: TGTGCCAGCAGCTTAATGGGTTCTAACTGTGGCTACACCTTC. This sequence encodes CASSLMGSNCGYTF.

The rearrangement links TRBV7-2 to TRBJ2-3; a possible D gene is TRBD1 (6 bases). Between the trimmed V and J ends, which lost 1 base and 7 bases, there was a span of 12 bases. Germline CDR1 is SGHTA and CDR2 is FQGNSA. The CDR3 consists of 14 residues. The CDR3 sequence is CASSLVGAAYTQYF. The CDR3 nucleotides read TGTGCCAGCAGCTTAGTGGGGGCCGCCTATACGCAGTATTTT.

This clonotype occurred many times. This chain links TRBV7-7 with TRBJ2-3; TRBD1 is a possible D gene (6 bases). Germline V gives CDR1 SSHAT, CDR2 FNYEAQ (reference sequence). This CDR3 region has 14 residues. CDR3 loop: CARYRASGTDTQYF. Written as DNA, the CDR3 is TGTGCTAGGTACAGGGCCTCCGGCACAGATACGCAGTATTTT.

This clonotype was counted a few times. V usage is TRBV12-3 or TRBV12-4 and J usage is TRBJ2-1, with 12 positions matching TRBD2. Trimming removed 6 bases from V and 5 bases from J; junction bases left unmatched: 5. The CDR3 totals 15 residues. The CDR3 is CASRKLAGGNNEQFF. DNA of the CDR3: TGTGCCAGCAGAAAACTAGCGGGGGGAAACAATGAGCAGTTCTTC.

The chain carries TRBV12-3 or TRBV12-4 and TRBJ2-3; D remains ambiguous. Trimming stripped 8 bases from V and 8 bases from J, with 11 bases between. This CDR3 is built from 11 residues. CDR3 nucleotides: TGTGCCAGCGGCTTCATTAGTACGCAGTATTTT. Translated: CASGFISTQYF.